A single sample is the source of the 31 T cell receptor beta chains below, sequenced in a study of blood T cell repertoires in COVID-19. Profiling relied on immunoSEQ multiplex PCR, and the TCRdb table lists in-frame clones only, not all of them. The table has some 330,000 clones, 80% to 90% seen once. Sequencing was performed on PBMCs or T cells enriched from blood (not recorded which). Source of these receptors: a man in his forties in a cohort exposed to, infected with or recovered from COVID-19 (not recorded which).

A word on this clone: Other DNA sequences in the sample encode the same CDR3. The rearrangement joins TRBV10-3 to TRBJ2-7; 11 bases are shared with TRBD2. From germline, CDR1 is ENHRY and CDR2 SYGVKD. V lost 4 bases, J lost 1 base, and 0 bases stayed unmatched. The CDR3 covers 14 residues. CDR3 nucleotides: TGTGCCATCAGTGGGACTAGCGGGTCCTACGAGCAGTACTTC. Its protein is CAISGTSGSYEQYF.

The V call is TRBV23-1, the J call TRBJ1-4; a possible D gene is TRBD1 (5 bases). TRBV23-1 is an open reading frame, and its role is uncertain. The CDR3 loop spans 16 amino acids. With 5 bases removed from V and 8 bases from J, the gap between germline ends came to 21 bases. CDR3 region: CASSETPSRVGEKLFF. The CDR3, as DNA: TGCGCCAGCAGTGAAACCCCCAGCAGGGTTGGAGAAAAACTGTTTTTT.

The V and J genes are TRBV25-1 and TRBJ2-3; a possible D gene is TRBD2 (5 bases). Per germline, CDR1 MGHDK and CDR2 SYGVNS. The CDR3 contains 14 residues. The V end was cut by 7 bases, the J end by 2 bases, with 13 bases between. CDR3 sequence (DNA): TGTGCCAGCACTTCAGAGCGGAACACAGATACGCAGTATTTT. Its protein product is CASTSERNTDTQYF.

The V gene is TRBV5-1, the J gene TRBJ1-1; tentatively, D is TRBD1 (5 bases). Trimming took off 4 bases at V and 0 bases at J, with 13 bases between the two ends. The CDR3 has 15 amino acids. Germline assignment: CDR1 SGHRS and CDR2 YFSETQ. The CDR3 loop reads CASSASGYVNTEAFF. For the CDR3, the DNA is TGCGCCAGCAGCGCTTCAGGGTATGTGAACACTGAAGCTTTCTTT.

This clone occurred once. J is TRBJ2-1 and V is TRBV30, with TRBD2 as a possible D gene (6 bases). The CDR3 is 14 residues long. Trimming took 0 bases from V and 6 from J, leaving 12 bases between them. Germline V CDR1 and CDR2: GTSNPN, SVGIG (reference sequence). CDR3 coding DNA: TGTGCCTGGAGTGTACTAGGAGGGGCCAATGAGCAGTTCTTC. This encodes CAWSVLGGANEQFF.

The chain employs TRBV6-5 and TRBJ2-7, with 10 positions matching TRBD2. The CDR3 covers 14 residues. In germline, CDR1 is MNHEY, CDR2 SVGAGI. Germline trimming cut 8 bases from V and 3 bases from J; bases unmatched to any gene: 7. The CDR3 protein is CASDPSGSLYEQYF. The CDR3 DNA reads TGTGCCAGCGATCCTAGCGGGAGCCTCTACGAGCAGTACTTC.

The rearrangement links TRBV3-1 (or the pseudogene TRBV3-2) to TRBJ2-3; 8 positions agree with TRBD2. After removal of 1 base from V and 3 bases from J, the junction contained 3 bases not matched to a gene. Germline lookup yields CDR1 LGHDT and CDR2 YNNKEL (reference sequence). The CDR3 consists of 15 residues. The CDR3 bases are TGTGCCAGCAGCCAAGGTCCTAGCGGGACAGATACGCAGTATTTT. Amino acids: CASSQGPSGTDTQYF.

This clone was observed once. V and J are TRBV21-1 and TRBJ2-7; TRBD1 is taken as the D call from the table, unchecked against the DNA. TRBV21-1 constitutes a pseudogene. This CDR3 has 14 residues. The CDR3 region has the DNA TGTGCCAGCCAACCCCCTGAGACAATGAACGAGCAGTACTTC. Translating gives CASQPPETMNEQYF.

CDR3 in amino acids: CASFLRIPAGGSYEQYF. CDR3 DNA sequence: TGTGCCAGCTTCTTACGGATCCCCGCGGGAGGGTCTTACGAGCAGTACTTC. J is TRBJ2-7 and V is TRBV7-2, with 9 bases that match TRBD2. V shed 8 bases and J 4 bases; nucleotides not matched to a gene: 18. This CDR3 region has 17 residues. The germline V gene encodes CDR1 SGHTA and CDR2 FQGNSA.

This clone has a handful of counts. J is TRBJ2-3 and V is TRBV19; TRBD2 matches 7 bases. This CDR3 has 14 residues. Looked up from germline, CDR1 is LNHDA and CDR2 is SQIVND (reference sequence). J was trimmed by 4 bases and V by 10 bases; bases with no gene match: 11. The CDR3 protein is CATTGLHRADTQYF. CDR3 coding DNA: TGTGCCACCACGGGACTACACCGGGCAGATACGCAGTATTTT.

The chain uses TRBV5-1 and TRBJ2-1; 11 nucleotides line up with TRBD2. The CDR3 spans 17 residues. V dropped 6 bases and J dropped 4; count of bases not matched to a gene: 12. Germline assignment: CDR1 SGHRS and CDR2 YFSETQ. CDR3 sequence: CASILIPGLADYNEQFF. CDR3 in DNA: TGCGCCAGCATCTTAATCCCGGGACTAGCGGATTACAATGAGCAGTTCTTC. The full variable domain, with the rest looked up from reference TRBV5-1 and TRBJ2-1, is KAGVTQTPRYLIKTRGQQVTLSCSPISGHRSVSWYQQTPGQGLQFLFEYFSETQRNKGNFPGRFSGRQFSNSRSEMNVSTLELGDSALYLCASILIPGLADYNEQFFGPGTRLTVL.

This chain uses TRBV4-1 with TRBJ2-1, with TRBD2 matching over 10 bases. The germline CDR1 and CDR2 sequences are MGHRA and YSYEKL. V trimming: 4 bases; J trimming: 10 bases; junction bases outside the gene matches: 4. CDR3 size: 13 residues. The CDR3 sequence: CASSRLGLAEQFF. CDR3 nucleotides: TGCGCCAGCAGCCGTTTGGGACTAGCGGAGCAGTTCTTC.

The chain recombines TRBV2 with TRBJ1-2; 7 bases align to TRBD1. J lost 0 bases, V lost 6 bases, and 7 bases had no gene match. There are 15 residues in the CDR3. CDR1 is SNHLY and CDR2 is FYNNEI in the germline V gene. The CDR3, as DNA: TGTGCCAGCAGCACCCGGGACAGATCTAACTATGGCTACACCTTC. It codes for CASSTRDRSNYGYTF.

The chain combines TRBV25-1 with TRBJ1-2; 9 positions agree with TRBD1. The CDR3 is made up of 14 amino acids. The V gene's germline CDR1 is MGHDK and CDR2 SYGVNS. The V and J ends lost 3 bases and 6 bases, in that order; junction bases with no gene match: 5. The CDR3 sequence is CASSDWTGVDGYTF. The CDR3 DNA is TGTGCCAGCAGTGACTGGACAGGGGTCGATGGCTACACCTTC.

The V call is TRBV11-2, the J call TRBJ2-7; TRBD1 might be the D (6 bases). Germline V CDR1 and CDR2: SGHAT, FQNNGV. Trimming took 4 bases from V and 4 from J, leaving 14 bases between them. The CDR3 extends over 14 amino acids. CDR3 DNA sequence: TGTGCCAGCAGCTCGGCCGGACAGATTTACGAGCAGTACTTC. It specifies CASSSAGQIYEQYF. The whole variable domain, filled in from reference TRBV11-2 and TRBJ2-7, reads EAGVAQSPRYKIIEKRQSVAFWCNPISGHATLYWYQQILGQGPKLLIQFQNNGVVDDSQLPKDRFSAERLKGVDSTLKIQPAKLEDSAVYLCASSSAGQIYEQYFGPGTRLTVT.

This clone was seen only once. The J gene is TRBJ1-1, the V gene TRBV28; the D is unclear. The germline V gene has CDR1 MDHEN and CDR2 SYDVKM. V lost 3 bases, J lost 3 bases, and 23 bases lay in between. The CDR3 spans 18 residues. This chain's CDR3 is CASSFSFIVEAQDTEAFF. CDR3 nucleotides: TGTGCCAGCAGTTTCAGTTTTATTGTGGAGGCTCAGGACACTGAAGCTTTCTTT.

This chain joins TRBV4-1 and TRBJ2-7, with 8 bases that match TRBD1. The CDR3 runs 14 residues. CDR1 and CDR2 (germline): MGHRA, YSYEKL. The trim removed 2 bases at V and 3 bases at J, leaving 3 bases unmatched. CDR3 in DNA: TGCGCCAGCAGCCAAAGGACAGGGTACTACGAGCAGTACTTC. It codes for CASSQRTGYYEQYF.

The chain combines TRBV27 with TRBJ1-2, with D perhaps TRBD1 (6 bases). The germline V gene encodes CDR1 MNHEY and CDR2 SMNVEV (reference sequence). The CDR3 contains 12 residues. With 6 bases removed from V and 7 bases from J, the gap between germline ends came to 12 bases. In DNA form, the CDR3 reads TGTGCCAGCAGCCCCAAGACAGGTGGCTACACCTTC. This codes for CASSPKTGGYTF.

This rearrangement joins TRBV6-2 or TRBV6-3 to TRBJ2-1; possible D gene TRBD1, 6 bases. Germline V CDR1 and CDR2: MNHEY, SVGEGT. V was shortened by 2 bases and J by 6 bases, with 23 bases between the two germline ends. The CDR3 runs 18 residues. CDR3: CASSYPDLTGTRANEQFF. The CDR3 DNA reads TGTGCCAGCAGTTACCCTGACTTAACCGGGACACGGGCCAATGAGCAGTTCTTC.

This chain uses TRBV4-1 with TRBJ1-4, with 8 bases matching TRBD1. CDR3 size: 16 residues. Germline CDR1 reads MGHRA; CDR2 reads YSYEKL. The V gene end was trimmed by 3 bases and the J gene end by 10 bases; junction bases not matched to a gene: 13. As DNA, the CDR3 is TGCGCCAGCAGCCACGGCAGGACAGGGAGTGGGGCAAAACTGTTTTTT. Amino acids: CASSHGRTGSGAKLFF.

This chain links TRBV24-1 with TRBJ1-5, with TRBD1 as a possible D gene (5 bases). This CDR3 comprises 15 residues. With 3 bases removed from V and 10 bases from J, the gap between germline ends came to 18 bases. CDR1 and CDR2 (germline): KGHDR, SFDVKD. The CDR3 DNA sequence: TGTGCCACCAGTGATATAACAGGTGGGGGGATTCCCCAGCATTTT. Translating it yields CATSDITGGGIPQHF.

Here the CDR3 reads CAWSPPGDYGYTF. The CDR3 coding sequence is TGTGCCTGGAGTCCCCCAGGGGATTATGGCTACACCTTC. The V and J genes are TRBV30 and TRBJ1-2; TRBD1 is a possible D gene (6 bases). Germline CDR1 reads GTSNPN; CDR2 reads SVGIG (reference sequence). V lost 2 bases to trimming and J lost 5 bases, with 12 bases between them. The length of the CDR3 is 13 residues.

The chain is built from TRBV27 and TRBJ2-7, with 8 bases lining up with TRBD2. The CDR3 is 14 amino acids. J was trimmed by 3 bases and V by 6 bases; bases with no gene match: 7. CDR1 and CDR2 from the germline V gene are MNHEY and SMNVEV (reference sequence). The CDR3 sequence is CASSRGGLHYEQYF. For the CDR3, the DNA is TGTGCCAGCAGCCGCGGGGGGCTTCACTACGAGCAGTACTTC.

The J gene is TRBJ1-4, the V gene TRBV24-1, with D tentatively TRBD1 (6 bases). V was clipped by 4 bases and J by 4 bases, with 12 bases between them. CDR1 is KGHDR, CDR2 SFDVKD, per germline. This CDR3 spans 15 amino acids. CDR3 sequence reads: CATSDNTGNNEKLFF. The CDR3, as DNA: TGTGCCACCAGTGACAACACAGGGAATAATGAAAAACTGTTTTTT.

The chain links TRBV19 to TRBJ1-1; no clear D gene. This CDR3 is built from 13 residues. Germline V gene lookup returns CDR1 LNHDA and CDR2 SQIVND (reference sequence). The V end lost 3 bases, the J end lost 4 bases, and 9 bases lay between the germline ends. DNA for the CDR3: TGTGCCAGTAGTATTCAGGAAGGCACTGAAGCTTTCTTT. Protein sequence: CASSIQEGTEAFF.

This sequence joins TRBV18 and TRBJ2-3, with 9 bases fitting TRBD2. With 3 bases clipped from V and 0 bases from J, the junction kept 4 bases outside the gene matches. CDR1 is KGHSH, CDR2 LQKENI, per germline. CDR3 size: 16 residues. CDR3 in DNA: TGTGCCAGCTCACCTCGGACTAGCGTAAGCACAGATACGCAGTATTTT. This gives the protein CASSPRTSVSTDTQYF.

This clone was seen once. The chain is built from TRBV20-1 and TRBJ2-1; no firm D call. V lost 6 bases to trimming and J lost 9 bases, with 12 bases between them. Germline CDR1 is DFQATT and CDR2 is SNEGSKA (reference sequence). CDR3 length: 11 residues. The CDR3 region is CSAHRRGEQFF. The CDR3 region has the DNA TGCAGTGCACATCGTAGAGGTGAGCAGTTCTTC.

The J gene is TRBJ2-7, the V gene TRBV4-2; 8 nucleotides align to TRBD1. Germline trimming cut 0 bases from V and 2 bases from J; bases unmatched to any gene: 12. There are 18 residues in the CDR3. The germline V gene encodes CDR1 LGHNA and CDR2 YNFKEQ. CDR3: CASSQDPIRGHITYEQYF. Written as DNA, the CDR3 is TGTGCCAGCAGCCAAGACCCCATCAGGGGGCATATCACCTACGAGCAGTACTTC.

This clone appeared once. The chain combines TRBV12-3 or TRBV12-4 with TRBJ2-3, with D perhaps matching TRBD1 (5 bases). The CDR3 is 13 amino acids. Trimming took 0 bases from V and 5 from J, leaving 6 bases between them. The CDR3 reads CASSLARGDTQYF. Here the CDR3 DNA reads TGTGCCAGCAGTTTAGCAAGGGGAGATACGCAGTATTTT.

This chain's CDR3 is CASSSTGGVSGANVLTF. DNA of the CDR3: TGTGCCAGCAGCTCGACAGGGGGCGTATCTGGGGCCAACGTCCTGACTTTC. V usage is TRBV7-9 and J usage is TRBJ2-6, with TRBD1 matching over 10 bases. Per the germline V gene, CDR1 is SEHNR and CDR2 is FQNEAQ (reference sequence). V shed 4 bases, J shed 1 base, and the junction held 4 bases outside the gene matches. CDR3 size: 17 residues.

V and J are TRBV5-1 and TRBJ2-6, with a weak D call TRBD1 (5 bases). V lost 4 bases, J lost 1 base, and 12 bases lay in between. Germline V gene data show CDR1 as SGHRS and CDR2 as YFSETQ. The CDR3 length is 16 residues. The CDR3 sequence is CASSTPGISGANVLTF. The CDR3 DNA follows: TGCGCCAGCAGCACCCCAGGGATATCTGGGGCCAACGTCCTGACTTTC.